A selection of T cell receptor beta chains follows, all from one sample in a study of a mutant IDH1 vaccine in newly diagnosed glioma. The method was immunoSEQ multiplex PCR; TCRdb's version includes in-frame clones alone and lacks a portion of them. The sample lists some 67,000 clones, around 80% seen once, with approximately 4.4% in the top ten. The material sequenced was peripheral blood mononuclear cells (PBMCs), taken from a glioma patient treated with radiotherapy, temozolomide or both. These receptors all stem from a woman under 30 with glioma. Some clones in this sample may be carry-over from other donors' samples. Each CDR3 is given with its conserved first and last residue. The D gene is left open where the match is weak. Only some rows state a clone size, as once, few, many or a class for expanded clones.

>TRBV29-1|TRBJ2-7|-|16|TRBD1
CSVHGTGGRSSYEQYF
TGCAGCGTCCATGGGACAGGGGGCAGGAGCTCCTACGAGCAGTACTTC
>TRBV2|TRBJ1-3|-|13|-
CASRRGTGNTIYF
TGTGCCAGCCGGAGGGGTACTGGAAACACCATATATTTT
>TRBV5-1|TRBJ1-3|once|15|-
CASSLGGALRNTIYF
TGCGCCAGCAGCCTCGGCGGAGCTCTGAGAAACACCATATATTTT
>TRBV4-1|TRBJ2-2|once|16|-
CASSQDGDLNTGELFF
TGCGCCAGCAGCCAAGATGGGGATTTGAACACCGGGGAGCTGTTTTTT
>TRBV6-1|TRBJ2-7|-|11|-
CACKGAYEQYF
TGTGCCTGTAAAGGGGCCTACGAGCAGTACTTC
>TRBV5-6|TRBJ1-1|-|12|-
CASSLEGAEAFF
TGTGCCAGCAGCTTGGAGGGAGCTGAAGCTTTCTTT
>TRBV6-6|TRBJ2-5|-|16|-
CASRHPRGSAQETQYF
TGTGCCAGCAGGCACCCCCGAGGGAGCGCACAAGAGACCCAGTACTTC
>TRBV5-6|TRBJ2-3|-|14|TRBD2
CASSLAGGPDTQYF
TGTGCCAGCAGCTTGGCGGGAGGCCCAGATACGCAGTATTTT
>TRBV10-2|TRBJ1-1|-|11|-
CASSDRVDAFF
TGCGCCAGCAGTGACAGGGTGGACGCTTTCTTT
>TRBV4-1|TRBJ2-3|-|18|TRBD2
CASSQEAGTSGSTDTQYF
TGCGCCAGCAGCCAAGAGGCAGGGACTAGCGGTAGCACAGATACGCAGTATTTT
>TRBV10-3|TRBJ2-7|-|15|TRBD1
CATHPGQGGWYEQYF
TGTGCCACGCACCCGGGACAGGGGGGTTGGTACGAGCAGTACTTC
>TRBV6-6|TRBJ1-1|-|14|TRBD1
CASTIPGQGTEAFF
TGTGCCAGCACCATCCCGGGACAGGGAACTGAAGCTTTCTTT
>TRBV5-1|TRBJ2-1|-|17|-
CASSPELGGPSYNEQFF
TGCGCCAGCAGCCCTGAGCTGGGGGGGCCCTCCTACAATGAGCAGTTCTTC
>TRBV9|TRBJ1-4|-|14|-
CASSVGGAREKLFF
TGTGCCAGCAGCGTAGGAGGCGCGAGGGAAAAACTGTTTTTT
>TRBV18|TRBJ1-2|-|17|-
CASSPRDGGSSDYGYTF
TGTGCCAGCTCACCACGAGACGGGGGGAGTAGCGACTATGGCTACACCTTC
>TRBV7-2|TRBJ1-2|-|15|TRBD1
CASSLVEGQGGGYTF
TGTGCCAGCAGCTTAGTAGAGGGACAGGGAGGTGGCTACACCTTC
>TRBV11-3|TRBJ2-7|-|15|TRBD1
CASSLNQGARYEQYF
TGTGCCAGCAGCTTAAATCAGGGGGCAAGGTACGAGCAGTACTTC
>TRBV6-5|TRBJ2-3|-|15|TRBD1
CASSGTGAFTDTQYF
TGTGCCAGCAGTGGGACAGGGGCGTTCACAGATACGCAGTATTTT
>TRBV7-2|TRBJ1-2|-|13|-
CASSLVGVYGYTF
TGTGCCAGCAGCTTAGTAGGGGTATATGGCTACACCTTC
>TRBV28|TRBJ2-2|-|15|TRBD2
CASSFGTSGTGELFF
TGTGCCAGCAGTTTCGGTACTAGCGGAACCGGGGAGCTGTTTTTT
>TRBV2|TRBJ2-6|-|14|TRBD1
CASSGGAGANVLTF
TGTGCCAGCTCAGGGGGCGCTGGGGCCAACGTCCTGACTTTC
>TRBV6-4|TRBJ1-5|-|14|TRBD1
CASSVTGGGQPQHF
TGTGCCAGCAGTGTAACAGGGGGCGGACAGCCCCAGCATTTT
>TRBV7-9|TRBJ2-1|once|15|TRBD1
CASSLPQGAYNEQFF
TGTGCCAGCAGTCTACCCCAGGGGGCGTACAATGAGCAGTTCTTC